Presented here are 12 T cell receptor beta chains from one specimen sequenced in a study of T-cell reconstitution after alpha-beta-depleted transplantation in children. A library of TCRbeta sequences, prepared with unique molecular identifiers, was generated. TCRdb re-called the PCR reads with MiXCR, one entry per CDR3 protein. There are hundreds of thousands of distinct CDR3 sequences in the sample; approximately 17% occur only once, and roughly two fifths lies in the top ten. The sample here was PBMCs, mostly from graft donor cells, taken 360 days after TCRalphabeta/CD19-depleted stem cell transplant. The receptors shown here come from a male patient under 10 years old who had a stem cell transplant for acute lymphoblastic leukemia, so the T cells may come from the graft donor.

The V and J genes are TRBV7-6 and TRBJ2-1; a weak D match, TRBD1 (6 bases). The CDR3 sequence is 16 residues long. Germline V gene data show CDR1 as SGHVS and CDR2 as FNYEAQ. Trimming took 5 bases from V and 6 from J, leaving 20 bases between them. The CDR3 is CASSMTTGLVPNEQFF. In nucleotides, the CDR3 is TGTGCCAGCAGCATGACCACAGGGTTGGTTCCCAATGAGCAGTTCTTC. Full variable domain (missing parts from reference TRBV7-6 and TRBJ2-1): GAGVSQSPRYKVTKRGQDVALRCDPISGHVSLYWYRQALGQGPEFLTYFNYEAQQDKSGLPNDRFSAERPEGSISTLTIQRTEQRDSAMYRCASSMTTGLVPNEQFFGPGTRLTVL.

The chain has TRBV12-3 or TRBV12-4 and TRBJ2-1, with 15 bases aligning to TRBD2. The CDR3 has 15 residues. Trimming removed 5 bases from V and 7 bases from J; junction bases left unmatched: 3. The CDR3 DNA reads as TGTGCCAGCAGTCCGGGACTAGCGGGGGGTAATGAGCAGTTCTTC. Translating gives CASSPGLAGGNEQFF.

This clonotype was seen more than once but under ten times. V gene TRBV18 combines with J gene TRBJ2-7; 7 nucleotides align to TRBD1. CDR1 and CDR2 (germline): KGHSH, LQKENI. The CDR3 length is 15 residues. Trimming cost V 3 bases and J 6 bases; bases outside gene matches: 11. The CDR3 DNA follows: TGTGCCAGCTCACCCGACAGGGCTTTTATCGGCGAGCAGTACTTC. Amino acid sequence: CASSPDRAFIGEQYF.

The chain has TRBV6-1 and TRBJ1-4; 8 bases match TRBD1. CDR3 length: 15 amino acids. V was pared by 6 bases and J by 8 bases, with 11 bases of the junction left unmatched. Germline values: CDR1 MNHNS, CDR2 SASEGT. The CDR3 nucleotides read TGTGCCAGCAGGGACCTGACAGGGGTAGGCGAAAAACTGTTTTTT. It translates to CASRDLTGVGEKLFF.

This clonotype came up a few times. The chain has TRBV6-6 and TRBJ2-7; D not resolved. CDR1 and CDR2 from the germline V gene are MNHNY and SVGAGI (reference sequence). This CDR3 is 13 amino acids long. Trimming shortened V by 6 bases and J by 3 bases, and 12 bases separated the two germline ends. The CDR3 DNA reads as TGTGCCAGCAGAAACGGGTCCCTCTACGAGCAGTACTTC. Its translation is CASRNGSLYEQYF.

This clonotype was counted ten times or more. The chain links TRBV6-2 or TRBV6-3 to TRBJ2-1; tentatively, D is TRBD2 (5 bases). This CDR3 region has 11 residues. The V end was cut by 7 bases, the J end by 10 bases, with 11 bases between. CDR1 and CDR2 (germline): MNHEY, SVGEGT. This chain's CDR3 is CASNTASEQFF. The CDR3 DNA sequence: TGTGCCAGCAATACGGCTAGCGAGCAGTTCTTC.

The CDR3 spells CSARVPGTGGGEQFF. The CDR3 nucleotides read TGCAGTGCTAGAGTCCCCGGGACAGGGGGCGGTGAGCAGTTCTTC. The chain recombines TRBV20-1 with TRBJ2-1; 12 bases map to TRBD1. This CDR3 contains 15 residues. Germline lookup yields CDR1 DFQATT and CDR2 SNEGSKA (reference sequence). V lost 1 base to trimming and J lost 9 bases; unmatched junction nucleotides: 7.

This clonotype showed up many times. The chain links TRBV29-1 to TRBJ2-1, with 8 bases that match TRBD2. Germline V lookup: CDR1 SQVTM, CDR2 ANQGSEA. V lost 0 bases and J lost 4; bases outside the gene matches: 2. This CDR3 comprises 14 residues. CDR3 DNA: TGCAGCGTTGAAGAAGCTAGCGGGTACAATGAGCAGTTCTTC. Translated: CSVEEASGYNEQFF.

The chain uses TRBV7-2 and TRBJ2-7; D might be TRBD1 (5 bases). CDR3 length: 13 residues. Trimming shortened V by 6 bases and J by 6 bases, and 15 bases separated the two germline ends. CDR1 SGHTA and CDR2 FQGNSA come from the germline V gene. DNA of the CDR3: TGTGCCAGCAGATCAGGGTTTCAGGCCGAGCAGTACTTC. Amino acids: CASRSGFQAEQYF.

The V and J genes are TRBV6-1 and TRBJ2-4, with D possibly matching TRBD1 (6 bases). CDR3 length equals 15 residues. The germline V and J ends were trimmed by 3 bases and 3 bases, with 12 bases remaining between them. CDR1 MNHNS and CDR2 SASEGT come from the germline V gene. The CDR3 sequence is CASSDRTGYKNIQYF. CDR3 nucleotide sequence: TGTGCCAGCAGTGATAGAACAGGGTACAAAAACATTCAGTACTTC.

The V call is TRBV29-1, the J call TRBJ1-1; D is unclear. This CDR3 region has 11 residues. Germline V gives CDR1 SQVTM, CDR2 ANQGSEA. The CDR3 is CSGWVGTEAFF. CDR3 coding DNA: TGCTCGGGGTGGGTGGGCACTGAAGCTTTCTTT.

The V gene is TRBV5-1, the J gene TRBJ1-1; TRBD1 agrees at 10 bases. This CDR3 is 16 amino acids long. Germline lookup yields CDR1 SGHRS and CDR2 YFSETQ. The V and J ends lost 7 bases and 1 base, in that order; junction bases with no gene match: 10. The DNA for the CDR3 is TGCGCCAGCGAGGACAGGGGGGGCACGGGGAACACTGAAGCTTTCTTT. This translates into CASEDRGGTGNTEAFF.